A selection of T cell receptor beta chains follows, all from one sample in a study of glioma-infiltrating T cells. TCRdb redid the calling of the multiplex PCR reads with MiXCR, one entry per CDR3 protein. Among approximately 90,000 distinct CDR3 sequences, about 25% were seen once, and the ten largest hold approximately 7%. The sample comprised glioma tissue, nonneoplastic brain tissue, or PBMCs (not recorded which). The receptor source for this set is a human donor with low-grade glioma or glioblastoma, undergoing nonglioma brain surgery, or in good health (not recorded which). The CDR3 runs from the conserved cysteine through the conserved F or W. D genes are given only for firm matches. Clone size is given for some rows only: seen once, a few or many times, or a class if the clone is expanded.

d_call,j_call,v_call,clone_size,cdr3_aa,cdr3_nt
NA,TRBJ1-5,TRBV2,many,CASTGEGGRNQPQHF,TGTGCCAGCACAGGGGAAGGGGGACGCAATCAGCCCCAGCATTTT
NA,TRBJ2-7,TRBV20-1,once,CSDRVGRMNNEQYF,TGCAGTGATAGAGTTGGCCGGATGAACAATGAGCAGTACTTC
NA,TRBJ1-4,TRBV18,many,CASSGGLREKLFF,TGTGCCAGCTCTGGAGGACTTCGAGAAAAACTGTTTTTT
NA,TRBJ1-5,TRBV19,many,CASSILNQPQHF,TGTGCCAGTAGTATCCTTAATCAGCCCCAGCATTTT
NA,TRBJ1-3,TRBV10-3,many,CAISEHGGRSGNTIYF,TGTGCCATCAGTGAGCATGGGGGTCGGTCTGGAAACACCATATATTTT
TRBD2,TRBJ2-1,TRBV10-1,NA,CASSASGRAPPEQFF,TGCGCCAGCAGTGCTAGCGGGAGGGCCCCCCCTGAACAGTTCTTC
NA,TRBJ1-5,TRBV2,many,CASSWGDGRLQPQHF,TGTGCCAGCAGTTGGGGGGACGGAAGACTTCAGCCCCAGCATTTT
NA,TRBJ2-3,TRBV11-3,NA,CASSFADTGTDTQYF,TGTGCCAGCAGCTTCGCGGACACTGGCACAGATACGCAGTATTTT
NA,TRBJ1-1,TRBV5-1,many,CASSLAPNTEAFF,TGCGCCAGCAGCTTGGCCCCGAACACTGAAGCTTTCTTT
NA,TRBJ2-3,TRBV15,many,CATSSSAGYGTDTQYF,TGTGCCACCAGCAGCAGCGCGGGGTATGGCACAGATACGCAGTATTTT
NA,TRBJ2-1,TRBV6-1,many,CASRKPGADNEQFF,TGTGCCAGCAGAAAACCCGGGGCAGACAATGAGCAGTTCTTC
NA,TRBJ2-3,TRBV29-1,NA,CSVEGEDTQYF,TGCAGCGTTGAGGGAGAAGATACGCAGTATTTT
TRBD1,TRBJ2-3,TRBV18,many,CASRWTGSTDTQYF,TGTGCCAGCAGATGGACAGGGAGCACAGATACGCAGTATTTT
NA,TRBJ1-5,TRBV27,many,CASSPERRQPQHF,TGTGCCAGCAGCCCCGAGCGGAGGCAGCCCCAGCATTTT
TRBD2,TRBJ2-7,TRBV7-6,NA,CASSLAATSGTYEQCF,TGTGCCAGCAGCTTAGCCGCAACTAGCGGAACCTACGAGCAGTGCTTC
NA,TRBJ2-5,TRBV4-1,many,CASSLPPSGSKETQYF,TGCGCCAGCAGCCTCCCGCCCAGCGGAAGTAAAGAGACCCAGTACTTC
TRBD2,TRBJ2-3,TRBV7-2,NA,CASSFLAGVADTQYF,TGTGCCAGCAGCTTTCTAGCGGGAGTCGCAGATACGCAGTATTTT
NA,TRBJ1-5,TRBV2,NA,CASSKEQVLGVQPQHF,TGTGCCAGCAGTAAAGAGCAGGTGTTGGGGGTTCAGCCCCAGCATTTT
NA,TRBJ2-3,TRBV6-1,many,CASSEILVNTDTQYF,TGTGCCAGCAGTGAAATTTTAGTCAACACAGATACGCAGTATTTT
NA,TRBJ2-7,TRBV5-1,NA,CASSSTGTVVGDEQYF,TGCGCCAGCAGCTCGACCGGGACCGTTGTCGGGGACGAGCAGTACTTC
NA,TRBJ2-7,TRBV12-3/TRBV12-4,many,CASRQGSLLEQYF,TGTGCCAGCAGGCAGGGGAGCCTCCTCGAGCAGTACTTC
NA,TRBJ1-1,TRBV18,many,CASSSSQNTEAFF,TGTGCCAGCTCATCCAGCCAGAACACTGAAGCTTTCTTT
TRBD1,TRBJ2-2,TRBV20-1,many,CSARLRDSYAANTGELFF,TGCAGTGCTAGACTCCGGGACAGTTACGCCGCGAACACCGGGGAGCTGTTTTTT
TRBD2,TRBJ2-7,TRBV7-6,many,CASSLSRAGGPYEQYF,TGTGCCAGCAGCTTATCCCGAGCGGGAGGGCCGTACGAGCAGTACTTC
NA,TRBJ2-5,TRBV6-2/TRBV6-3,many,CASSTWVGSQETQYF,TGTGCCAGCAGTACATGGGTGGGGTCACAAGAGACCCAGTACTTC
TRBD2,TRBJ2-1,TRBV3-1,many,CASSQTRTGGDEQFF,TGTGCCAGCAGCCAAACTCGGACGGGGGGAGATGAGCAGTTCTTC
TRBD2,TRBJ2-1,TRBV4-2,few,CASSQVRGGERGNEQFF,TGTGCCAGCAGCCAAGTAAGGGGAGGGGAGCGTGGAAATGAGCAGTTCTTC
NA,TRBJ2-3,TRBV6-1,many,CASSLHTDTQYF,TGTGCCAGCAGCCTGCACACAGATACGCAGTATTTT
NA,TRBJ1-6,TRBV7-8,NA,CASSVEGRIFNSPLRF,TGTGCCAGCAGCGTAGAGGGACGGATATTTAATTCACCCCTCCGCTTT
NA,TRBJ2-7,TRBV11-2,NA,CASSFNRDSYEQYF,TGTGCCAGCAGCTTCAACAGAGACTCCTACGAGCAGTACTTC
NA,TRBJ2-1,TRBV25-1,many,CASSEPSSYNEQFF,TGTGCCAGCAGTGAGCCAAGCTCCTACAATGAGCAGTTCTTC
TRBD2,TRBJ2-7,TRBV2,many,CASSERLADSYEQYF,TGTGCCAGCAGTGAAAGGCTAGCGGACTCCTACGAGCAGTACTTC
TRBD1,TRBJ2-3,TRBV12-3/TRBV12-4,few,CASSRRGNTDTQYF,TGTGCCAGCAGCCGCAGGGGGAACACAGATACGCAGTATTTT
TRBD1,TRBJ2-7,TRBV12-3/TRBV12-4,NA,CASRGQGVRGKQYF,TGTGCCAGCAGAGGACAGGGGGTAAGAGGAAAGCAGTACTTC
NA,TRBJ2-3,TRBV5-1,few,CASSLEDGATDTQYF,TGCGCCAGCAGCTTGGAGGACGGGGCCACAGATACGCAGTATTTT
NA,TRBJ2-1,TRBV19,NA,CASSAHASNNEQFF,TGTGCCAGTAGTGCCCACGCCTCGAACAATGAGCAGTTCTTC
TRBD1,TRBJ1-1,TRBV29-1,many,CSVFGQGVSEAFF,TGCAGCGTGTTTGGACAGGGGGTGTCTGAAGCTTTCTTT
TRBD2,TRBJ2-7,TRBV5-6,NA,CASSLSGTRAYEQYF,TGTGCCAGCAGCCTGTCCGGGACTAGGGCCTACGAGCAGTACTTC
TRBD2,TRBJ2-1,TRBV20-1,NA,CSARTSEREVSYEQFF,TGCAGTGCTAGGACCTCTGAGCGGGAGGTCTCCTATGAGCAGTTCTTC
TRBD1,TRBJ2-5,TRBV2,NA,CASILQGIRETQYF,TGTGCCAGCATTTTACAGGGGATAAGAGAGACCCAGTACTTC
NA,TRBJ2-7,TRBV7-9,many,CARAPKGSSYEQYF,TGTGCCAGGGCGCCTAAGGGGAGCTCCTACGAGCAGTACTTC
TRBD1,TRBJ2-7,TRBV6-1,NA,CVSSSGTGGKQYF,TGTGTAAGCAGTTCCGGGACAGGGGGCAAGCAGTACTTC